This entry describes one T cell receptor beta chain. The antigen is unknown. Measured with immunoSEQ multiplex PCR; TCRdb has only the in-frame clones, and not every one. This table holds over 130,000 clones, just under 95% found once. The data are from a study of T cell responses to AZD1222 COVID-19 vaccine. V lost 3 bases to trimming and J lost 4 bases, with 13 bases between them. The CDR3 extends over 14 amino acids. Germline CDR1 is SGHAT and CDR2 is FQNNGV. Findings and caveats of the study: Close to half of all spike-specific TCRs reportedly target regions of the variants that are unmutated.

Sequencing was performed on peripheral blood, taken on day 0 of AZD1222 vaccination. The rearrangement uses TRBV11-2 and TRBJ2-7, with D hard to call. The clonotype comes from an adult in good health. The CDR3 region has the DNA TGTGCCAGCAGCTTTACTAACACTGGTTACGAGCAGTACTTC. Translation: CASSFTNTGYEQYF. The full variable domain, with the rest looked up from reference TRBV11-2 and TRBJ2-7, is EAGVAQSPRYKIIEKRQSVAFWCNPISGHATLYWYQQILGQGPKLLIQFQNNGVVDDSQLPKDRFSAERLKGVDSTLKIQPAKLEDSAVYLCASSFTNTGYEQYFGPGTRLTVT.